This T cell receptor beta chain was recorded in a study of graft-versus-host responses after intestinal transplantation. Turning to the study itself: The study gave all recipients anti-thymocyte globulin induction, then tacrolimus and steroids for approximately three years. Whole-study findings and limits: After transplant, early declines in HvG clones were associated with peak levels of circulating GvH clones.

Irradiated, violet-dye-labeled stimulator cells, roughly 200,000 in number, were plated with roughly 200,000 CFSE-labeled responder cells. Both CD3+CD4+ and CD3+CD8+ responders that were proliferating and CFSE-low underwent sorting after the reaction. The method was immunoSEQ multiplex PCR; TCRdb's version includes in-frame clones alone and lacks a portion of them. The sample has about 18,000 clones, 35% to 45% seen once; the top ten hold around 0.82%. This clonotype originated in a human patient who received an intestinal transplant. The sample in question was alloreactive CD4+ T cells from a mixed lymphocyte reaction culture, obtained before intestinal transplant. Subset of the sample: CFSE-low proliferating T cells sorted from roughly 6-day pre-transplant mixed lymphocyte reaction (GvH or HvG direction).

For the CDR3, the DNA is TGTGCCAGCAGCTTACCTCGGGGAACTAGCACGCAGTATTTT. This translates into CASSLPRGTSTQYF. V usage is TRBV11-3 and J usage is TRBJ2-3, with a weak D call TRBD2 (6 bases). The germline CDR1 and CDR2 sequences are SGHNT and YENEEA. Deletions cut 2 bases from V and 9 bases from J, with 15 bases between. The CDR3 consists of 14 residues.